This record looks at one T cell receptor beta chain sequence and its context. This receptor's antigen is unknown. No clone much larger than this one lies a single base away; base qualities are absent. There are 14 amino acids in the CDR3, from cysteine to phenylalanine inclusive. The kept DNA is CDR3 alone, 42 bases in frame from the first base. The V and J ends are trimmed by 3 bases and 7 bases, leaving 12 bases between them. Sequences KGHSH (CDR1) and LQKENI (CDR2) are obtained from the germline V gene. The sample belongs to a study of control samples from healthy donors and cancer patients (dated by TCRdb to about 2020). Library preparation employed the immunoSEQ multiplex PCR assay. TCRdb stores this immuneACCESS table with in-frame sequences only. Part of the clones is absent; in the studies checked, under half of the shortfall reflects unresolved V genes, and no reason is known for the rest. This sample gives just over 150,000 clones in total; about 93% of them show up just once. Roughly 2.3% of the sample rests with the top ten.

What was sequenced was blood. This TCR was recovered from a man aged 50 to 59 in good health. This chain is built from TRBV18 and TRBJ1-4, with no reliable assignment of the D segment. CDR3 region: CASSPPGEREKLFF. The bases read TGTGCCAGCTCACCGCCAGGCGAGCGTGAAAAACTGTTTTTT.